This entry features one TCR beta chain sequence. The antigen is not known. In corrective heart surgery, resections were taken, and these provided the thymus tissue. The sample donors, healthy Finnish infants, were having corrective surgery for congenital heart defects. Germline-derived CDR1 and CDR2 are SGHRS and YFSETQ. The V and J ends lost 3 bases and 7 bases, in that order; junction bases with no gene match: 11. The CDR3 is 15 residues long. This sample is part of a study of human thymus T cells. Whole-study findings and limits: V and J gene usage appeared biased in thymic and blood repertoires. There were highly overlapping thymic repertoires among unrelated individuals, as related research reported.

The protocol was immunoSEQ multiplex PCR, while the TCRdb copy is restricted to in-frame clones and leaves out a portion. The sample contains 65,000 to 90,000 clones, roughly 94% of which appear only once. This chain joins TRBV5-1 and TRBJ2-7; 9 bases match TRBD1. The clonotype was recovered from a girl under three years old with a congenital heart defect but otherwise immunologically healthy. The sequencing sample was made of thymus tissue. CDR3 coding DNA: TGCGCCAGCAGCTCCATTCCGGGACAGGGCTATGAGCAGTACTTC. Its translation: CASSSIPGQGYEQYF.